The 11 T cell receptor beta chains below were found in one sample sequenced in a study of T cell responses to AZD1222 COVID-19 vaccine. Assay: immunoSEQ multiplex PCR; the TCRdb copy retains only in-frame clones and omits some. The sample records around 140,000 clones, over 90% being singletons. The sample was peripheral blood, taken on day 0 of AZD1222 vaccination. Source of these receptors: an adult in good health.

To note about this clone: The germline gene is not matched at one end of the junction; a read error may be the cause. Additional DNA sequences in this sample encode the identical CDR3. The V gene is TRBV10-3, the J gene TRBJ1-1, with D maybe TRBD1 (5 bases). The CDR3 runs 15 residues. CDR1 is ENHRY and CDR2 is SYGVKD in the germline V gene. The CDR3 coding sequence is TGTGCCATCAGTGAACTGCAGGGTTCGCACACTGAGGCTTTCTTT. This codes for CAISELQGSHTEAFF.

The chain recombines TRBV7-3 with TRBJ2-3, with a tentative D call TRBD2 (7 bases). Trimming removed 2 bases at V and 3 bases at J, with 15 bases between. The V gene's germline CDR1 is SGHTA and CDR2 FQGTGA. The CDR3 extends over 16 amino acids. This CDR3 is CASSLLGGRSTDTQYF. DNA of the CDR3: TGTGCCAGCAGCTTATTGGGGGGGCGTTCGACAGATACGCAGTATTTT.

The chain links TRBV4-1 to TRBJ2-1; D not certain. Germline values: CDR1 MGHRA, CDR2 YSYEKL. The CDR3 has 15 amino acids. V was cut by 0 bases and J by 2 bases, with 8 bases left in between. The CDR3 DNA reads as TGCGCCAGCAGCCAAGATGGGCCAGCCTACAATGAGCAGTTCTTC. Translation gives CASSQDGPAYNEQFF.

The chain carries TRBV7-6 and TRBJ2-5; TRBD1 is a possible D gene (6 bases). V gave up 5 bases and J gave up 2 bases, with 12 bases separating them. In germline, CDR1 is SGHVS, CDR2 FNYEAQ. CDR3 length: 14 amino acids. The DNA for the CDR3 is TGTGCCAGCAGCCCCGGACAGTATCAAGAGACCCAGTACTTC. This translates into CASSPGQYQETQYF.

The CDR3 reads CAWGTGFSGANVLTF. The CDR3, as DNA: TGTGCCTGGGGAACAGGGTTCTCTGGGGCCAACGTCCTGACTTTC. V is TRBV30 and J is TRBJ2-6; D perhaps matches TRBD1 (6 bases). Germline V lookup: CDR1 GTSNPN, CDR2 SVGIG (reference sequence). V lost 5 bases to trimming and J lost 0 bases, with 11 bases between them. The CDR3 runs 15 residues.

The rearrangement links TRBV7-2 to TRBJ1-1, with TRBD1 as a possible D gene (5 bases). The CDR3 covers 13 residues. Germline loops: CDR1 SGHTA, CDR2 FQGNSA. The V and J ends lost 5 bases and 2 bases respectively, with 9 bases between them. The CDR3 DNA follows: TGTGCCAGCAGCCGGGGCGACAACACTGAAGCTTTCTTT. This gives the protein CASSRGDNTEAFF.

The chain carries TRBV5-1 and TRBJ2-4; D possibly corresponds to TRBD1 (6 bases). The CDR3 loop spans 14 amino acids. Trimming shortened V by 4 bases and J by 6 bases, and 14 bases separated the two germline ends. Germline CDR1 is SGHRS and CDR2 is YFSETQ. For the CDR3, the DNA is TGCGCCAGCAGCGGAACAGGACAGAGAAACATTCAGTACTTC. Residues: CASSGTGQRNIQYF.

The CDR3 region has the DNA TGTGCCAGCAGCTTAGGGGGAAGGGGTTTGGCTGGAAACACCATATATTTT. This codes for CASSLGGRGLAGNTIYF. The chain carries TRBV7-2 and TRBJ1-3; tentatively, D is TRBD1 (5 bases). Per germline, CDR1 SGHTA and CDR2 FQGNSA. The V end was cut by 1 base, the J end by 2 bases, with 15 bases between. The length of the CDR3 is 17 residues. Variable domain in full (rest from reference TRBV7-2 and TRBJ1-3): GAGVSQSPSNKVTEKGKDVELRCDPISGHTALYWYRQSLGQGLEFLIYFQGNSAPDKSGLPSDRFSAERTGGSVSTLTIQRTQQEDSAVYLCASSLGGRGLAGNTIYFGEGSWLTVV.

The rearrangement uses TRBV7-9 and TRBJ2-6; D possibly uses TRBD1 or TRBD2 (5 bases each). V dropped 8 bases and J dropped 8 bases, with 16 bases sitting between them. Germline CDR1 reads SEHNR; CDR2 reads FQNEAQ (reference sequence). This CDR3 is built from 14 residues. The DNA for the CDR3 is TGTGCCAGCTGGGGACCCTCCTTGCCCAACGTCCTGACTTTC. It yields the protein CASWGPSLPNVLTF.

This clone was detected only a few times. J is TRBJ1-1 and V is TRBV5-1; D not resolved. The CDR3 extends over 15 amino acids. Trimming took 7 bases from V and 0 from J, leaving 16 bases between them. Germline CDR1 SGHRS, CDR2 YFSETQ. This CDR3 reads CASRPGGGMNTEAFF. The CDR3 nucleotides are TGCGCCAGCCGACCGGGCGGCGGGATGAACACTGAAGCTTTCTTT.

CDR3 region: CASSLDTTQPQHF. Written as DNA, the CDR3 is TGTGCCAGCAGCCTGGACACCACCCAGCCCCAGCATTTT. V gene TRBV9 combines with J gene TRBJ1-5, with a weak D call TRBD1 (5 bases). Trimming removed 4 bases from V and 7 bases from J, with 12 bases in between. This CDR3 is 13 amino acids long. The germline CDR1 and CDR2 sequences are SGDLS and YYNGEE. Full variable domain (missing parts from reference TRBV9 and TRBJ1-5): DSGVTQTPKHLITATGQRVTLRCSPRSGDLSVYWYQQSLDQGLQFLIQYYNGEERAKGNILERFSAQQFPDLHSELNLSSLELGDSALYFCASSLDTTQPQHFGDGTRLSIL.